This TCR beta chain was documented in a study of early T cells in non-severe SARS-CoV-2 infection. At the level of the study: The sequenced material was bulk RNA from unsorted whole blood, and its chains were unpaired.

This CDR3 spans 15 amino acids. The germline CDR1 and CDR2 sequences are MDHEN and SYDVKM. V dropped 6 bases and J dropped 1; count of bases not matched to a gene: 9. Individual cDNA molecules carried attached unique molecular identifiers. A single record per CDR3 protein comes from TCRdb applying MiXCR to the 5' RACE reads. Here the sample spans some 80,000 distinct CDR3 sequences, about 10% being singletons. Findings of the study overall: Matches to VDJdb favored anti-spike CD8 responses and missed private and CD4 specificities.

Notes on this clonotype: Its antigen is not identified.

The sample was whole blood, taken at baseline. The rearrangement uses TRBV28 and TRBJ2-7; TRBD1 aligns across 7 bases. This receptor was obtained from an adult who was a healthcare worker with PCR-confirmed SARS-CoV-2 infection or an uninfected control (not recorded which). For the CDR3, the DNA is TGTGCCAGCAGGCCCCCGGGACAGAGTTCCTACGAGCAGTACTTC. Protein sequence: CASRPPGQSSYEQYF.